Listed below are T cell receptor beta chains from one sample, sequenced in a study of Ad26.COV2.S vaccination and SARS-CoV-2 variants. Clones were sequenced by immunoSEQ multiplex PCR, and TCRdb holds only the in-frame ones, with some missing. The table has hundreds of thousands of clones, around 92% seen once. Sequencing was performed on peripheral blood, taken in a trial of Ad26.COV2.S vaccine versus placebo. All receptors come from a person between 18 and 60 years old who received the Ad26.COV2.S COVID-19 vaccine or a placebo. Each CDR3 is given with its conserved first and last residue. D genes are given only for firm matches. For some rows the clone size is stated as once, few or many, or as a class when expanded; others skip it.

v_gene: TRBV5-1
abundance: once
len: 14
j_gene: TRBJ1-2
d_gene: TRBD1
CDR3nt: TGCGCCAGCAGCTTGGAGGGGGCTGAGAGTGGCTACACCTTC
CDR3aa: CASSLEGAESGYTF

v_gene: TRBV27
abundance: NA
len: 15
j_gene: TRBJ2-2
d_gene: NA
CDR3nt: TGTGCCAAAGGGGTTGACAGGTCGAACACCGGGGAGCTGTTTTTT
CDR3aa: CAKGVDRSNTGELFF

v_gene: TRBV30
abundance: NA
len: 16
j_gene: TRBJ1-2
d_gene: TRBD1
CDR3nt: TGTGCCTGGAGTGTTCCAATACAGGGGGCTTTTCATGGCTACACCTTC
CDR3aa: CAWSVPIQGAFHGYTF

v_gene: TRBV19
abundance: NA
len: 15
j_gene: TRBJ1-6
d_gene: NA
CDR3nt: TGTGCCAGTAGCGACCGCCGGGGATATAATTCACCCCTCCACTTT
CDR3aa: CASSDRRGYNSPLHF

v_gene: TRBV25-1
abundance: NA
len: 18
j_gene: TRBJ2-7
d_gene: NA
CDR3nt: TGTGCCAGCAGTGAAGGGGGACGAGGGTACTTCCTTGACTACGAGCAGTACTTC
CDR3aa: CASSEGGRGYFLDYEQYF

v_gene: TRBV7-9
abundance: NA
len: 16
j_gene: TRBJ2-5
d_gene: TRBD1
CDR3nt: TGTGCCAGCAGCTTAGAGGGGGTGACAGGGACCAAGACCCAGTACTTC
CDR3aa: CASSLEGVTGTKTQYF

v_gene: TRBV12-3/TRBV12-4
abundance: NA
len: 13
j_gene: TRBJ2-7
d_gene: TRBD2
CDR3nt: TGTGCCAGCAGTCCCAAGGTTGCGGGAGCGCAGTACTTC
CDR3aa: CASSPKVAGAQYF

v_gene: TRBV6-5
abundance: once
len: 15
j_gene: TRBJ2-3
d_gene: TRBD2
CDR3nt: TGTGCCAGCAGTTACTCGCGGGGGAGCACAGATACGCAGTATTTT
CDR3aa: CASSYSRGSTDTQYF

v_gene: TRBV7-9
abundance: once
len: 16
j_gene: TRBJ2-5
d_gene: TRBD1
CDR3nt: TGTGCCAGCAGCCCGTCCCGGGACAGGTTGTTAGAGACCCAGTACTTC
CDR3aa: CASSPSRDRLLETQYF

v_gene: TRBV4-1
abundance: NA
len: 14
j_gene: TRBJ2-7
d_gene: NA
CDR3nt: TGCGCCAGCAGTACCGGGACTGGGGCCTACGAGCAGTACTTC
CDR3aa: CASSTGTGAYEQYF

v_gene: TRBV20-1
abundance: NA
len: 11
j_gene: TRBJ2-2
d_gene: NA
CDR3nt: TGCAGTGCTAGACCAAAATCGGAGCTGTTTTTT
CDR3aa: CSARPKSELFF

v_gene: TRBV12-3/TRBV12-4
abundance: NA
len: 12
j_gene: TRBJ1-1
d_gene: NA
CDR3nt: TGTGCCAGCAGTTTAAAGGGGCTGACAGCTTTCTTT
CDR3aa: CASSLKGLTAFF

v_gene: TRBV3-1/TRBV3-2
abundance: NA
len: 15
j_gene: TRBJ2-5
d_gene: TRBD1
CDR3nt: TGTGCCAGCAGCCAAGTCCACAGGGGGTTTGAGACCCAGTACTTC
CDR3aa: CASSQVHRGFETQYF

v_gene: TRBV4-3
abundance: NA
len: 15
j_gene: TRBJ1-2
d_gene: TRBD1
CDR3nt: TGCGCCAGCAGCCATTACTCCGGGACAGGGTACGGCTACACCTTC
CDR3aa: CASSHYSGTGYGYTF

v_gene: TRBV5-1
abundance: NA
len: 17
j_gene: TRBJ2-1
d_gene: NA
CDR3nt: TGCGCCAGCAACGTGGTAAGCGGCCAGAGCTCCTACAATGAGCAGTTCTTC
CDR3aa: CASNVVSGQSSYNEQFF

v_gene: TRBV27
abundance: once
len: 16
j_gene: TRBJ2-1
d_gene: NA
CDR3nt: TGTGCCAGCAGGCCCCTCCGGGCCCCAGCCTACAATGAGCAGTTCTTC
CDR3aa: CASRPLRAPAYNEQFF

v_gene: TRBV14
abundance: NA
len: 13
j_gene: TRBJ1-2
d_gene: NA
CDR3nt: TGTGCCAGCAGCCGCGATTCAGGGTATGGCTACACCTTC
CDR3aa: CASSRDSGYGYTF

v_gene: TRBV4-3
abundance: NA
len: 15
j_gene: TRBJ1-5
d_gene: NA
CDR3nt: TGCGCCAGCAGCAGTCAGGCACAGAGCAATCAGCCCCAGCATTTT
CDR3aa: CASSSQAQSNQPQHF

v_gene: TRBV11-2
abundance: NA
len: 14
j_gene: TRBJ2-7
d_gene: NA
CDR3nt: TGTGCCAGCAGCATTACGGGGCTATACTACGAGCAGTACTTC
CDR3aa: CASSITGLYYEQYF

v_gene: TRBV27
abundance: NA
len: 16
j_gene: TRBJ2-1
d_gene: NA
CDR3nt: TGTGCCAGCACCACGAACGGTCGCGTTGCCTACAATGAGCAGTTCTTC
CDR3aa: CASTTNGRVAYNEQFF

v_gene: TRBV19
abundance: NA
len: 16
j_gene: TRBJ2-1
d_gene: NA
CDR3nt: TGTGCCAGTAGTAAGGGAGGGGGATCCCTCTACAATGAGCAGTTCTTC
CDR3aa: CASSKGGGSLYNEQFF

v_gene: TRBV28
abundance: NA
len: 16
j_gene: TRBJ1-3
d_gene: NA
CDR3nt: TGTGCCAGCAGTTTCTTAGGACAGATCTCTGGAAACACCATATATTTT
CDR3aa: CASSFLGQISGNTIYF

v_gene: TRBV10-2
abundance: NA
len: 12
j_gene: TRBJ2-2
d_gene: NA
CDR3nt: TGCGCCAGCAGTGATAACCCCGGGGAGCTGTTTTTT
CDR3aa: CASSDNPGELFF

v_gene: TRBV7-2
abundance: once
len: 15
j_gene: TRBJ1-1
d_gene: NA
CDR3nt: TGTGCCAGCAGCTTGGCCTTCAATGAGGACACTGAAGCTTTCTTT
CDR3aa: CASSLAFNEDTEAFF

v_gene: TRBV3-1/TRBV3-2
abundance: NA
len: 12
j_gene: TRBJ2-7
d_gene: NA
CDR3nt: TGTGCCAGCAGCCAGGTTGCCTACGAGCAGTACTTC
CDR3aa: CASSQVAYEQYF

v_gene: TRBV9
abundance: NA
len: 11
j_gene: TRBJ2-3
d_gene: NA
CDR3nt: TGTGCCAGCAGCATCGGAGATACGCAGTATTTT
CDR3aa: CASSIGDTQYF

v_gene: TRBV28
abundance: NA
len: 17
j_gene: TRBJ1-1
d_gene: NA
CDR3nt: TGTGCCAGCAGTTTAAGTATGTGGGATTGGGGGGTCTCAGAAGCTTTCTTT
CDR3aa: CASSLSMWDWGVSEAFF

v_gene: TRBV13
abundance: NA
len: 16
j_gene: TRBJ2-7
d_gene: TRBD1
CDR3nt: TGTGCCAGCAGCTCCCGACAGGGAAGAACATACTACGAGCAGTACTTC
CDR3aa: CASSSRQGRTYYEQYF

v_gene: TRBV3-1/TRBV3-2
abundance: NA
len: 15
j_gene: TRBJ2-2
d_gene: TRBD1
CDR3nt: TGTGCCAGCTACAACGGACAGGTCGCCTCCGGGGAGCTGTTTTTT
CDR3aa: CASYNGQVASGELFF

v_gene: TRBV28
abundance: NA
len: 17
j_gene: TRBJ1-6
d_gene: NA
CDR3nt: TGTGCCAGCACATCTTCGGGGTCCATGGCATATAATTCACCCCTCCACTTT
CDR3aa: CASTSSGSMAYNSPLHF

v_gene: TRBV6-2/TRBV6-3
abundance: NA
len: 15
j_gene: TRBJ2-1
d_gene: TRBD2
CDR3nt: TGTGCCAGCAGTTACGATAGCGGGGGGTCAAATGAGCAGTTCTTC
CDR3aa: CASSYDSGGSNEQFF

v_gene: TRBV7-9
abundance: NA
len: 15
j_gene: TRBJ2-5
d_gene: NA
CDR3nt: TGTGCCAGCAGCTTAATGGCAGGCATCCAAGAGACCCAGTACTTC
CDR3aa: CASSLMAGIQETQYF

v_gene: TRBV5-5
abundance: once
len: 15
j_gene: TRBJ1-2
d_gene: TRBD1
CDR3nt: TGTGCCAGCAGCACAAGGACAGGGGCGAACTATGGCTACACCTTC
CDR3aa: CASSTRTGANYGYTF

v_gene: TRBV9
abundance: once
len: 15
j_gene: TRBJ1-1
d_gene: NA
CDR3nt: TGTGCCAGCAGCGTAGGGGCAGGGAGGAACACTGAAGCTTTCTTT
CDR3aa: CASSVGAGRNTEAFF

v_gene: TRBV12-3/TRBV12-4
abundance: NA
len: 12
j_gene: TRBJ1-5
d_gene: NA
CDR3nt: TGTGCCAGCAGCAGTTTCCCGCTACCCCAGCATTTT
CDR3aa: CASSSFPLPQHF

v_gene: TRBV27
abundance: NA
len: 14
j_gene: TRBJ1-2
d_gene: TRBD1
CDR3nt: TGTGCCAGCAGTTCAGGGGGGCCTAACTATGGCTACACCTTC
CDR3aa: CASSSGGPNYGYTF

v_gene: TRBV28
abundance: NA
len: 15
j_gene: TRBJ2-7
d_gene: NA
CDR3nt: TGTGCCAGCAGTTTAGCCCGAAGGCGAAACTACGAGCAGTACTTC
CDR3aa: CASSLARRRNYEQYF